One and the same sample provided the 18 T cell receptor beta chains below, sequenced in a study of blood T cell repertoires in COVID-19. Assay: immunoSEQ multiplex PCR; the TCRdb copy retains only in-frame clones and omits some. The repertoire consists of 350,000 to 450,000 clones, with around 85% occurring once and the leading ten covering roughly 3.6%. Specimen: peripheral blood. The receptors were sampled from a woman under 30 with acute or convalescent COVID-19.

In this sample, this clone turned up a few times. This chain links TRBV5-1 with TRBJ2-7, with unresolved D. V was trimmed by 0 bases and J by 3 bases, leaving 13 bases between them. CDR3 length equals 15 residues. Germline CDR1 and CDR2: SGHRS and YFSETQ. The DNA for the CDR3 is TGCGCCAGCAGCTTGGGTTCTGGAGAACACTACGAGCAGTACTTC. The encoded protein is CASSLGSGEHYEQYF. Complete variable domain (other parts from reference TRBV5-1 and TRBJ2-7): KAGVTQTPRYLIKTRGQQVTLSCSPISGHRSVSWYQQTPGQGLQFLFEYFSETQRNKGNFPGRFSGRQFSNSRSEMNVSTLELGDSALYLCASSLGSGEHYEQYFGPGTRLTVT.

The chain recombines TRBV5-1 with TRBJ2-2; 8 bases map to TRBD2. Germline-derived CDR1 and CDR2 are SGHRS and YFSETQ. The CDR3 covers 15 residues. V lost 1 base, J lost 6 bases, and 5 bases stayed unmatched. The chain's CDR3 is CASSLREGRAGELFF. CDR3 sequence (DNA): TGCGCCAGCAGCTTGCGGGAGGGTCGTGCCGGGGAGCTGTTTTTT.

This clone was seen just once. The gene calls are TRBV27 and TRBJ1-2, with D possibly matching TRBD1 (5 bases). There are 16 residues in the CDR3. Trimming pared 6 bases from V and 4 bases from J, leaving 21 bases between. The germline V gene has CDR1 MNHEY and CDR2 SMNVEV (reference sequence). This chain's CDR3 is CASRNSLWGRVYGYTF. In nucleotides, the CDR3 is TGTGCCAGCAGAAATTCTCTATGGGGCAGGGTCTATGGCTACACCTTC.

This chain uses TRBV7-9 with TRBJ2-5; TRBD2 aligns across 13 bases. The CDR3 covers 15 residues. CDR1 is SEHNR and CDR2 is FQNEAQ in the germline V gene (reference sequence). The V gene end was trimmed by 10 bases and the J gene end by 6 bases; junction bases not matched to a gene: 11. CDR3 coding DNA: TGTGCCATCCCACTAACTAGCGGGAGGGGACAGACCCAGTACTTC. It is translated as CAIPLTSGRGQTQYF.

CDR3 sequence reads: CASSQGPQFF. The DNA of the CDR3 is TGTGCCAGCAGTCAGGGGCCGCAGTTCTTC. The chain employs TRBV28 and TRBJ2-1; D is possibly TRBD1 (6 bases). Germline V lookup: CDR1 MDHEN, CDR2 SYDVKM. The CDR3 has 10 residues. Trimming shortened V by 5 bases and J by 12 bases, and 8 bases separated the two germline ends.

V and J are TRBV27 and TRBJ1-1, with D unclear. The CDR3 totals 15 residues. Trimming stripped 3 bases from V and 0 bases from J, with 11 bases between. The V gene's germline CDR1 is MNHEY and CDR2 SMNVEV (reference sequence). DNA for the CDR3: TGTGCCAGCAGTTTGGTGGCTCTCATGAACACTGAAGCTTTCTTT. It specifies CASSLVALMNTEAFF.

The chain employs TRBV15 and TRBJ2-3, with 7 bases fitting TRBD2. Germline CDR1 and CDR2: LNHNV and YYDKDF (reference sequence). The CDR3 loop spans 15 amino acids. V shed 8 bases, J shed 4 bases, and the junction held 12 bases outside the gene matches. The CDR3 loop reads CATLVMAGAADTQYF. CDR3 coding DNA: TGTGCCACCCTGGTCATGGCGGGAGCGGCAGATACGCAGTATTTT.

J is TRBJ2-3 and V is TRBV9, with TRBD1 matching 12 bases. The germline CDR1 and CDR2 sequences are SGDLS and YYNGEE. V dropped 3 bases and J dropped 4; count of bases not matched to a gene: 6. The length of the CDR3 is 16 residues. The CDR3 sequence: CASSGGTGGRADTQYF. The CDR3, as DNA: TGTGCCAGCAGCGGTGGGACAGGGGGCAGGGCAGATACGCAGTATTTT.

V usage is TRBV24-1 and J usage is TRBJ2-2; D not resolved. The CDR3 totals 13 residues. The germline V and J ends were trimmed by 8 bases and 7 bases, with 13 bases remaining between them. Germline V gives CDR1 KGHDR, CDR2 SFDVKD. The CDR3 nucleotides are TGTGCCACCAAAGACATCGACGTCGGGGAGCTGTTTTTT. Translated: CATKDIDVGELFF.

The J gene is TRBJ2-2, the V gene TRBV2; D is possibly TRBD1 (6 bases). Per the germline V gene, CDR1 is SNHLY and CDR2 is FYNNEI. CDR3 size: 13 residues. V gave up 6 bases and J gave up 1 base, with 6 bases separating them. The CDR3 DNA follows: TGTGCCAGCAGGACAGGGAACACCGGGGAGCTGTTTTTT. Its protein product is CASRTGNTGELFF. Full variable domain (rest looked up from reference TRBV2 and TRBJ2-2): EPEVTQTPSHQVTQMGQEVILRCVPISNHLYFYWYRQILGQKVEFLVSFYNNEISEKSEIFDDQFSVERPDGSNFTLKIRSTKLEDSAMYFCASRTGNTGELFFGEGSRLTVL.

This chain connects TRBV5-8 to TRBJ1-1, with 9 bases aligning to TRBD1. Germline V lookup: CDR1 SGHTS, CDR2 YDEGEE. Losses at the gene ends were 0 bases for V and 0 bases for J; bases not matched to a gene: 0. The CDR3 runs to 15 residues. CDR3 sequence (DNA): TGTGCCAGCAGCTTGGGGGACAGGGTGAACACTGAAGCTTTCTTT. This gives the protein CASSLGDRVNTEAFF.

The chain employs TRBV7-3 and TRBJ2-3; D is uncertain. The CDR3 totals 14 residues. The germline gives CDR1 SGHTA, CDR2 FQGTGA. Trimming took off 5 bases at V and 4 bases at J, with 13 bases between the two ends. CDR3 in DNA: TGTGCCAGCAGCATGTCCGGTCCCCCAGATACGCAGTATTTT. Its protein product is CASSMSGPPDTQYF.

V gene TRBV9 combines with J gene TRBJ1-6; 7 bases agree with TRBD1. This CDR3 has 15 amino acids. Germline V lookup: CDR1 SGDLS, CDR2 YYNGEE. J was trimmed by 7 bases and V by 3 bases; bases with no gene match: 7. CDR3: CASSGQGWQNSPLHF. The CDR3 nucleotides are TGTGCCAGCAGCGGACAGGGTTGGCAGAATTCACCCCTCCACTTT.

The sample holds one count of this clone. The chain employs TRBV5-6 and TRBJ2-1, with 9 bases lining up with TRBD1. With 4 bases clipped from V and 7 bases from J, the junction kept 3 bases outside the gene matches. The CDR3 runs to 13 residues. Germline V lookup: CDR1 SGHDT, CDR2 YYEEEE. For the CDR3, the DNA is TGTGCCAGCAGCCTTGGGACAGGGAATGAGCAGTTCTTC. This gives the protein CASSLGTGNEQFF.

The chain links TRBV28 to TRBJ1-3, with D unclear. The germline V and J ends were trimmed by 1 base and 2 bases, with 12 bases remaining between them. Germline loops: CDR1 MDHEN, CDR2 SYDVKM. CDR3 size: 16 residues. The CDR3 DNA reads TGTGCCAGCAGTTTATACCCCCTCGGGGCTGGAAACACCATATATTTT. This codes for CASSLYPLGAGNTIYF.

The CDR3 spells CASTPRPDSGNTIYF. The CDR3 bases are TGTGCCAGCACCCCCAGGCCGGACTCTGGAAACACCATATATTTT. The chain has TRBV6-1 and TRBJ1-3; D ambiguous. Trimming left V 7 bases short and J 0 bases short, with 13 bases between. Germline CDR1 and CDR2: MNHNS and SASEGT. The CDR3 length is 15 residues.

The DNA of the CDR3 is TGTGCCAGTAGTTCCAGGACAGGGCACACTGAAGCTTTCTTT. It encodes CASSSRTGHTEAFF. This chain joins TRBV19 and TRBJ1-1, with TRBD1 matching over 8 bases. The CDR3 is made up of 14 amino acids. J was trimmed by 3 bases and V by 5 bases; bases with no gene match: 5. The germline gives CDR1 LNHDA, CDR2 SQIVND (reference sequence).

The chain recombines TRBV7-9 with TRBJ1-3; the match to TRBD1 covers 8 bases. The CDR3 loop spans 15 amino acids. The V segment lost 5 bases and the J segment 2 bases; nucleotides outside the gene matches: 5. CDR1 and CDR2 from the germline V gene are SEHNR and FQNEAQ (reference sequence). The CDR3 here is CASSPPQGAGNTIYF. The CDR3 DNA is TGTGCCAGCAGCCCACCACAGGGGGCTGGAAACACCATATATTTT.